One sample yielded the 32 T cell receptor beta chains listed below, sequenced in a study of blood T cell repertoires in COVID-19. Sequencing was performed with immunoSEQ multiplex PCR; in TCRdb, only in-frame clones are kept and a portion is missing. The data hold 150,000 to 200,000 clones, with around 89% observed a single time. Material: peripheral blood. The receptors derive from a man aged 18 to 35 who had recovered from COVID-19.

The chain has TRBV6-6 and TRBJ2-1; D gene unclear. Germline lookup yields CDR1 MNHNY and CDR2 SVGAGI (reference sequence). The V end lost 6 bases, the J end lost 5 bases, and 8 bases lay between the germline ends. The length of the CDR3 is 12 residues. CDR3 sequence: CASRPQNNEQFF. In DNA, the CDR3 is TGTGCCAGCAGACCCCAGAACAATGAGCAGTTCTTC.

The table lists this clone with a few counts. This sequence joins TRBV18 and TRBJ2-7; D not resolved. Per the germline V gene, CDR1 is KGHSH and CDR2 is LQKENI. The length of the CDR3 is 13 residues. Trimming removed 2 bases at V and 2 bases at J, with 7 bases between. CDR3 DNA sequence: TGTGCCAGCTCACCATCAGTGACCTACGAGCAGTACTTC. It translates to CASSPSVTYEQYF.

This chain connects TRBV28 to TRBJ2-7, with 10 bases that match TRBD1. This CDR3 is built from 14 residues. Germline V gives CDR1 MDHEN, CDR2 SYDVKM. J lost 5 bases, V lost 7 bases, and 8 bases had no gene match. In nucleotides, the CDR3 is TGTGCCAGCAATCCCGGGACAGGGGTCCACGAGCAGTACTTC. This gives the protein CASNPGTGVHEQYF.

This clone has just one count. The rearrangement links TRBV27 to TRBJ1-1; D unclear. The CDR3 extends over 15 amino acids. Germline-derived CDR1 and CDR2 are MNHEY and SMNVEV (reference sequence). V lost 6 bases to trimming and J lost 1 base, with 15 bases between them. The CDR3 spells CASSSVGGPNTEAFF. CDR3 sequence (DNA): TGTGCCAGCAGCTCCGTGGGAGGGCCGAACACTGAAGCTTTCTTT.

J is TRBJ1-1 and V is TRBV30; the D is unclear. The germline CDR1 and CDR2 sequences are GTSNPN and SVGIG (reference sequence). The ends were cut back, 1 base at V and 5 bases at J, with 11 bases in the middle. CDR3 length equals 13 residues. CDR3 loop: CAWSDMEETEAFF. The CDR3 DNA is TGTGCCTGGAGTGACATGGAGGAAACTGAAGCTTTCTTT.

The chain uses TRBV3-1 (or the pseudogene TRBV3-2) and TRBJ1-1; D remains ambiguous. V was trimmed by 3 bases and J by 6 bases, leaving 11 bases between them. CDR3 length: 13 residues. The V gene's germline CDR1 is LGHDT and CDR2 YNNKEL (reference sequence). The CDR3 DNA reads TGTGCCAGCAGCCAGGGAGCCATTGCTGAAGCTTTCTTT. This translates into CASSQGAIAEAFF.

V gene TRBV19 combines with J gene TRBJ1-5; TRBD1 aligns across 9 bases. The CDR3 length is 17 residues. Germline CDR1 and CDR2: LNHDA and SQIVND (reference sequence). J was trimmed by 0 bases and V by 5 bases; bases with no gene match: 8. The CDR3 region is CASSPGTGIYSNQPQHF. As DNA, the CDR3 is TGTGCCAGTAGTCCCGGGACAGGGATCTATAGCAATCAGCCCCAGCATTTT.

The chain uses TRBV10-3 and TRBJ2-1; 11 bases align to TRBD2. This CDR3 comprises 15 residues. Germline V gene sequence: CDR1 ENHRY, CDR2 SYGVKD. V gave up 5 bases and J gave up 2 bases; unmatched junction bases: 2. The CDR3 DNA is TGTGCCATCAGTAAGACTAGCGGGGCCTACAATGAGCAGTTCTTC. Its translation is CAISKTSGAYNEQFF.

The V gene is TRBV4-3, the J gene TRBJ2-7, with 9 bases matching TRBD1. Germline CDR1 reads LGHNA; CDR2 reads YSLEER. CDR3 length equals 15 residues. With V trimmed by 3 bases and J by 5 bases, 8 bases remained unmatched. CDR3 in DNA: TGCGCCAGCAGCCATCTAGGCCGGGACAGGGACGAGCAGTACTTC. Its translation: CASSHLGRDRDEQYF.

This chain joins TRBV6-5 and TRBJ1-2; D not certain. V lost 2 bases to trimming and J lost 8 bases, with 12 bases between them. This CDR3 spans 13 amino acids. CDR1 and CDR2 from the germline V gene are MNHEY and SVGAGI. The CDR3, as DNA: TGTGCCAGCAGTTACCAGGCGGGGAAGGGCTACACCTTC. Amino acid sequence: CASSYQAGKGYTF.

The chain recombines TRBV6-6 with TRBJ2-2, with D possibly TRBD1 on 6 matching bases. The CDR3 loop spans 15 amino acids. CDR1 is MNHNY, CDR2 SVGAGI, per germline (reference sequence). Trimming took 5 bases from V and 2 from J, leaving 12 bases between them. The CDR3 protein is CASSVTGKNTGELFF. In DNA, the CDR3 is TGTGCCAGCAGTGTCACAGGGAAAAACACCGGGGAGCTGTTTTTT.

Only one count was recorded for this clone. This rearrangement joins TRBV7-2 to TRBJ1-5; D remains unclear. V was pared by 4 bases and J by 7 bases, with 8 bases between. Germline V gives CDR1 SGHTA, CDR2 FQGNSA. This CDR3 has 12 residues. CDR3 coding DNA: TGTGCCAGCAGCTCCCTCAGGCAGCCCCAGCATTTT. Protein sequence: CASSSLRQPQHF.

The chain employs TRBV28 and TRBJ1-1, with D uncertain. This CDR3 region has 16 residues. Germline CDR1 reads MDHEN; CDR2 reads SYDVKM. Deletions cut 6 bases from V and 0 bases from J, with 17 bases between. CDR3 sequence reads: CASSLIVARMNTEAFF. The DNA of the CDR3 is TGTGCCAGCAGCCTCATCGTGGCAAGAATGAACACTGAAGCTTTCTTT. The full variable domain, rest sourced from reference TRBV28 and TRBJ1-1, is DVKVTQSSRYLVKRTGEKVFLECVQDMDHENMFWYRQDPGLGLRLIYFSYDVKMKEKGDIPEGYSVSREKKERFSLILESASTNQTSMYLCASSLIVARMNTEAFFGQGTRLTVV.

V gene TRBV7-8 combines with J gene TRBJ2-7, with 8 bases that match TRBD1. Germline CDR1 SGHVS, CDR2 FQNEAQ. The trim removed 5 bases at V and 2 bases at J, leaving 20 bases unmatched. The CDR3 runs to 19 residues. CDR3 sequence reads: CASSPQTTGGQVVAYEQYF. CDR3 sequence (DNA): TGTGCCAGCAGCCCTCAGACAACAGGGGGACAGGTCGTTGCCTACGAGCAGTACTTC. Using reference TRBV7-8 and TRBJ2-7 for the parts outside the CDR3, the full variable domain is GAGVSQSPRYKVAKRGQDVALRCDPISGHVSLFWYQQALGQGPEFLTYFQNEAQLDKSGLPSDRFFAERPEGSVSTLKIQRTQQEDSAVYLCASSPQTTGGQVVAYEQYFGPGTRLTVT.

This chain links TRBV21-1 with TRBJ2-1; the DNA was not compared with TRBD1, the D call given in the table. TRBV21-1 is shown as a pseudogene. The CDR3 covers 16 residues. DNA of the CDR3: TGTGCCAGCAGCAAAGTGGGGCTCCGACAGGGTGGAGAGCAGTTCTTC. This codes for CASSKVGLRQGGEQFF.

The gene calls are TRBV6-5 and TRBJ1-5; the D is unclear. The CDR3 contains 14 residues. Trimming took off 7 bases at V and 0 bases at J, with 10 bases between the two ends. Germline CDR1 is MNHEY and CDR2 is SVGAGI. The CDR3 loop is CASTRRGSNQPQHF. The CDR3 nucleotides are TGTGCCAGCACCCGGCGGGGTAGCAATCAGCCCCAGCATTTT.

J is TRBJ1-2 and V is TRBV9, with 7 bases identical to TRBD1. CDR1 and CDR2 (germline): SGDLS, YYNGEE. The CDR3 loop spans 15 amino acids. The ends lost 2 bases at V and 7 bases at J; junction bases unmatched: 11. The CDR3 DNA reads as TGTGCCAGCAGCGTGGATCGTCAGGGGGTGGGTGGCTACACCTTC. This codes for CASSVDRQGVGGYTF. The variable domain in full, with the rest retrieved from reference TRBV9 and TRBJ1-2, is DSGVTQTPKHLITATGQRVTLRCSPRSGDLSVYWYQQSLDQGLQFLIQYYNGEERAKGNILERFSAQQFPDLHSELNLSSLELGDSALYFCASSVDRQGVGGYTFGSGTRLTVV.

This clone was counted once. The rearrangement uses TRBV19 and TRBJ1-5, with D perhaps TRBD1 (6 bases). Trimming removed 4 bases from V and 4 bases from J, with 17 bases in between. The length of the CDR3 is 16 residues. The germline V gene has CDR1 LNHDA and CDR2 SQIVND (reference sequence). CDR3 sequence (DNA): TGTGCCAGTAGTACAGCTAGGCAGGGGCTAAATCAGCCCCAGCATTTT. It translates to CASSTARQGLNQPQHF.

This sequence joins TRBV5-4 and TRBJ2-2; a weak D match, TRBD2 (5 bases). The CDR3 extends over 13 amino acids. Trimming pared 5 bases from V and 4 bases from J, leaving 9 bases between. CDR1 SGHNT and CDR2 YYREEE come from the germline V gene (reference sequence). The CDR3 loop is CASRGGLTGELFF. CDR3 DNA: TGTGCCAGCAGAGGAGGACTCACCGGGGAGCTGTTTTTT.

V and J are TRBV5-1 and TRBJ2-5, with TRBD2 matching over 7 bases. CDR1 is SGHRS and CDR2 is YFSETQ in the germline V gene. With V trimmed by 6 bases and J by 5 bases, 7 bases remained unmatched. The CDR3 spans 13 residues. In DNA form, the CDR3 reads TGCGCCAGCATGCGGGAGTGGAAGGAGACCCAGTACTTC. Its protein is CASMREWKETQYF.

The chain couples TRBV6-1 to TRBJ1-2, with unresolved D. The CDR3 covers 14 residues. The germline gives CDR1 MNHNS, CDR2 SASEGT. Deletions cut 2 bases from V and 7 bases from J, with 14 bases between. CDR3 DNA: TGTGCCAGCAGTGAACGCAGAGGGTCTTCTGGCTACACCTTC. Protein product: CASSERRGSSGYTF.

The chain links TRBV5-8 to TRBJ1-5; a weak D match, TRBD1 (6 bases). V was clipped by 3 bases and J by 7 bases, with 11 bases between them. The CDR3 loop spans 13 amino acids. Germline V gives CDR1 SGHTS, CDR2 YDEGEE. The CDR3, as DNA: TGTGCCAGCAGCTCGAACAGGGACCAGCCCCAGCATTTT. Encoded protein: CASSSNRDQPQHF.

This CDR3 reads CASSYRGLNTGELFF. In DNA, the CDR3 is TGTGCCAGCAGTTACCGCGGGTTGAACACCGGGGAGCTGTTTTTT. This chain uses TRBV6-5 with TRBJ2-2, with D possibly being TRBD2 (5 bases). This CDR3 is 15 amino acids long. CDR1 MNHEY and CDR2 SVGAGI come from the germline V gene. The ends were cut back, 2 bases at V and 1 base at J, with 8 bases in the middle.

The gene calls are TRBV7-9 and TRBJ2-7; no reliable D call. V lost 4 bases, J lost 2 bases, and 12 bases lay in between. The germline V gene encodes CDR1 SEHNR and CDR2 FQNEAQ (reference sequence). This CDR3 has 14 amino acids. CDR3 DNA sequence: TGTGCCAGCAGCTCAAAGGTTGGAGCCTACGAGCAGTACTTC. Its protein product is CASSSKVGAYEQYF.

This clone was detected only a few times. The DNA of the CDR3 is TGTGCCAGCAGCCAAGGGGGACAGGGGGGGATCGGAGGCTACACCTTC. This encodes CASSQGGQGGIGGYTF. The chain combines TRBV3-1 (or the pseudogene TRBV3-2) with TRBJ1-2, with 11 nucleotides matching TRBD1. The trim removed 1 base at V and 8 bases at J, leaving 9 bases unmatched. Per germline, CDR1 LGHDT and CDR2 YNNKEL (reference sequence). The CDR3 is made up of 16 amino acids.

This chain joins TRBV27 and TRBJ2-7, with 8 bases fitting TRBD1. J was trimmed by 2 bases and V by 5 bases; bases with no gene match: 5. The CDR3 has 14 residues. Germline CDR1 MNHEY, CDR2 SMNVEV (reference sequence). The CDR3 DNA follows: TGTGCCAGCAGTACCTTGACAGGGGCCTACGAGCAGTACTTC. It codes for CASSTLTGAYEQYF.

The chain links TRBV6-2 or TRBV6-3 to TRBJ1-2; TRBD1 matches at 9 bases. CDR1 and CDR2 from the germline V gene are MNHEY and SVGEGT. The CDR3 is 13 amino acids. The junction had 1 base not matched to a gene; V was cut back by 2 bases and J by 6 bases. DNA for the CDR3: TGTGCCAGCAGTTACGGGGACAGGGATGGCTACACCTTC. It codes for CASSYGDRDGYTF.

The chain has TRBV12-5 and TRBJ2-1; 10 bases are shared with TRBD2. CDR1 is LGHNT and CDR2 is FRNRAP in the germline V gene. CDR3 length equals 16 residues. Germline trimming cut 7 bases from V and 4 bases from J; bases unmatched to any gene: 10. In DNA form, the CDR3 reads TGTGCTAGTGTTTTAACTAGCGGGGCCGAGTACAATGAGCAGTTCTTC. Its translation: CASVLTSGAEYNEQFF.

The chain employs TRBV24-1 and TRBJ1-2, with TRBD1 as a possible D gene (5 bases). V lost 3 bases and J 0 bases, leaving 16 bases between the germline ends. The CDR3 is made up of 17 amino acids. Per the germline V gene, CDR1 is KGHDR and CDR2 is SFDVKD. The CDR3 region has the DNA TGTGCCACCAGTGATCCGCGATACAGGAATTCTAACTATGGCTACACCTTC. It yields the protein CATSDPRYRNSNYGYTF.

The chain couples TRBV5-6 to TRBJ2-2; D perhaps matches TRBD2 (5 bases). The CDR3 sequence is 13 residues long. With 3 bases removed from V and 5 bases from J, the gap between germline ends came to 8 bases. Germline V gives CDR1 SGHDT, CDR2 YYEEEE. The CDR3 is CASSYLATGELFF. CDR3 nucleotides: TGTGCCAGCAGCTACCTAGCAACCGGGGAGCTGTTTTTT. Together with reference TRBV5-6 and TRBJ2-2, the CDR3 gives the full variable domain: DAGVTQSPTHLIKTRGQQVTLRCSPKSGHDTVSWYQQALGQGPQFIFQYYEEEERQRGNFPDRFSGHQFPNYSSELNVNALLLGDSALYLCASSYLATGELFFGEGSRLTVL.

The CDR3, as DNA: TGTGCTAGTGGTTTGGTACGACAGCCCAGAACACCCCTCCACTTT. Its translation: CASGLVRQPRTPLHF. This chain connects TRBV12-5 to TRBJ1-6, with D possibly TRBD1 on 5 matching bases. The V gene's germline CDR1 is LGHNT and CDR2 FRNRAP. This CDR3 has 15 residues. Trimming stripped 0 bases from V and 11 bases from J, with 14 bases between. The complete variable domain, with remaining parts taken from reference TRBV12-5 and TRBJ1-6, reads DARVTQTPRHKVTEMGQEVTMRCQPILGHNTVFWYRQTMMQGLELLAYFRNRAPLDDSGMPKDRFSAEMPDATLATLKIQPSEPRDSAVYFCASGLVRQPRTPLHFGNGTRLTVT.

The CDR3 nucleotides read TGTGCTAGTACCACTAGCGGGAGGGGTAATGAGCAGTTCTTC. Amino acids: CASTTSGRGNEQFF. The V gene is TRBV12-5, the J gene TRBJ2-1, with 13 bases identical to TRBD2. Per the germline V gene, CDR1 is LGHNT and CDR2 is FRNRAP. V was clipped by 8 bases and J by 7 bases; unmatched bases: 5. The CDR3 has 14 residues.